The source of this T cell receptor (beta chain) is a study of CD8 T cells in cerebrospinal fluid in Alzheimer's disease. Live CSF cells were sorted with a live/dead marker for droplet-based sequencing. This clonotype counts as medium-sized (0.01 to 0.1%) by frequency. TCRdb reprocessed the 10x single-cell sequencing reads, with one entry per CDR3 protein and no DNA. This repertoire includes over a thousand distinct CDR3 sequences. Specimen: cerebrospinal fluid. The TCR originated in a human donor in good health.

This chain's CDR3 is CASSLVGTGAYEQYF. The chain links TRBV7-9 to TRBJ2-7; TCRdb gives TRBD1 as the D gene, but with no DNA this cannot be confirmed. Germline CDR1 reads SEHNR; CDR2 reads FQNEAQ (reference sequence). The CDR3 runs to 15 residues.